This T cell receptor beta chain comes out of a study of cytomegalovirus exposure and HLA in healthy donors. PCR was performed using 60 Vbeta and 13 Jbeta primers. Clones were read by immunoSEQ multiplex PCR, and TCRdb kept only the in-frame ones, dropping some. The sample lists around 75,000 clones, 76% occurring once. Donors sampled were nominally healthy, though unrecorded immune exposures were likely. CDR3 length equals 13 residues. The germline V gene has CDR1 GTSNPN and CDR2 SVGIG (reference sequence). V lost 1 base and J 5 bases, leaving 9 bases between the germline ends. The TCR comes from a man between 18 and 35 years old in good health and CMV-seronegative. What was sequenced was PBMCs. The chain links TRBV30 to TRBJ1-5; D remains unclear. The CDR3 here is CAWSEGEDQPQHF. DNA for the CDR3: TGTGCCTGGAGTGAGGGAGAAGATCAGCCCCAGCATTTT.